Sequencing of this TCR beta chain was carried out in a study of T cell responses to AZD1222 COVID-19 vaccine. Study as a whole: Pooling covered second doses at about 4 or about 12 weeks. General study results and limits: Repertoires were obtained only post-peak T cell response. Along spike, vaccine-associated CD4 TCRs were found throughout, with dominance at 160-218 and 743-854. The donors showed a predominance of white British ancestry and of females, with possible underestimation of clonal diversity.

Worth noting for this clone: No antigen is known for it.

Using immunoSEQ multiplex PCR, the repertoire was profiled, and TCRdb retains in-frame clones only, with some absent. The top ten hold less than 6.5% of the sample, which has some 70,000 clones, roughly four fifths seen once. Per the germline V gene, CDR1 is MNHEY and CDR2 is SVGEGT. Trimming took off 0 bases at V and 3 bases at J, with 14 bases between the two ends. The CDR3 sequence is 16 residues long. The chain employs TRBV6-2 or TRBV6-3 and TRBJ1-1; D remains ambiguous. The TCR originated in an adult in good health. The sequences come from peripheral blood, collected on day 0 of AZD1222 vaccination. Here the CDR3 reads CASSYSRRGFDTEAFF. CDR3 nucleotides: TGTGCCAGCAGTTACTCGAGGCGGGGATTTGACACTGAAGCTTTCTTT.